This TCR beta chain was found in a study of shared clonotypes between healthy human individuals. Each cell subset's genomic DNA was divided evenly among several immunoSEQ plates. Method: immunoSEQ multiplex PCR; TCRdb's copy keeps in-frame clones and lacks some. The sample contains fewer than 400,000 clones, approximately 79% of which appear only once. Study donors comprised healthy, HIV-negative adults devoid of recent acute infection or vaccination. Caucasian adults residing in Nashville, Tennessee made up all the donors. Broader study findings: Naive subsets typically showed greater estimated richness than memory subsets.

The V end lost 0 bases, the J end lost 3 bases, and 6 bases lay between the germline ends. The CDR3 is made up of 13 amino acids. Looked up from germline, CDR1 is PRHDT and CDR2 is FYEKMQ (reference sequence). To note about this clone: Its antigen remains unidentified.

Material: memory CD4+ T cells sorted from blood. Subset of the sample: CD45RA-negative fraction. The TCR originated in a man younger than 40 in good health. The rearrangement joins TRBV13 to TRBJ2-7; D is unresolved. In DNA form, the CDR3 reads TGTGCCAGCAGCTTAGGTACAAACTACGAGCAGTACTTC. Protein sequence: CASSLGTNYEQYF.